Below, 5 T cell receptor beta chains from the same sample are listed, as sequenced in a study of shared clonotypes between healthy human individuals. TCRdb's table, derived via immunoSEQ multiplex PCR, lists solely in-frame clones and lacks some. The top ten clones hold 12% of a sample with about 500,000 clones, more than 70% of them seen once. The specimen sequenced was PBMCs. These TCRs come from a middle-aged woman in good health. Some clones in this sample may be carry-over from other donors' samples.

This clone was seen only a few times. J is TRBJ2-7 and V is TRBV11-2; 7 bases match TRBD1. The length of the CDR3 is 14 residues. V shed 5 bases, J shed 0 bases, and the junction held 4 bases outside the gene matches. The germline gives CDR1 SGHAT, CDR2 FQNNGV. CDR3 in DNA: TGTGCCAGCAGCCCGGACAGGAGCTCCTACGAGCAGTACTTC. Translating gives CASSPDRSSYEQYF.

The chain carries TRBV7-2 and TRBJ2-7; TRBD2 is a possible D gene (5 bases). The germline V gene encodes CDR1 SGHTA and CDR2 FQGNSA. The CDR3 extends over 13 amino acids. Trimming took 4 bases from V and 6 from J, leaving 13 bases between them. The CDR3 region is CASSWTGPSEQYF. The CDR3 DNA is TGTGCCAGCAGCTGGACTGGTCCCTCCGAGCAGTACTTC.

CDR3 loop: CASSQESSTDTQYF. CDR3 bases: TGCGCCAGCAGCCAAGAATCTAGCACAGATACGCAGTATTTT. J is TRBJ2-3 and V is TRBV4-3; D unresolved. This CDR3 is 14 amino acids long. V was clipped by 0 bases and J by 0 bases, with 4 bases between them. Germline V gene sequence: CDR1 LGHNA, CDR2 YSLEER.

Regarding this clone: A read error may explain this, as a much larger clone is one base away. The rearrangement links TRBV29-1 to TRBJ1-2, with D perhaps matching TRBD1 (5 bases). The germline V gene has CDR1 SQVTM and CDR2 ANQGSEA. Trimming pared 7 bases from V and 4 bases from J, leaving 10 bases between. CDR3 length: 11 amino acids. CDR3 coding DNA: TGCAGCGCCGGAACAGGCTATGGCTACACCTTC. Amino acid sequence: CSAGTGYGYTF.

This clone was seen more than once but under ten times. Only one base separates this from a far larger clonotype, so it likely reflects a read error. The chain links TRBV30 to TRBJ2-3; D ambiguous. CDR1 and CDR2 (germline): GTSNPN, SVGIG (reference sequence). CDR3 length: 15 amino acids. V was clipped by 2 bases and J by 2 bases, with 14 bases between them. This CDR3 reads CAWSTPSGATDTQYF. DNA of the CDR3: TGTGCCTGGAGTACCCCCTCGGGCGCCACAGATACGCAGTATTTT.